The next 2 T cell receptor beta chains were all read from a single sample in a study of control samples from healthy donors and cancer patients (TCRdb year 2020). Receptors were amplified or captured by the immunoSEQ multiplex PCR assay. TCRdb mirrors the immuneACCESS table, restricted to in-frame sequences. Some clones are absent from its copies; in checked studies, under half trace to an unresolved V gene, and the reason for the others is unknown. The sample records fewer than 50,000 clones, approximately 94% of which are singletons. Together, the top ten hold approximately 0.8% of the sample. Sequenced: PBMCs. The source is a man younger than 40 with colorectal cancer.

This chain joins TRBV19 and TRBJ2-7; 8 bases are a match to TRBD1. CDR3 length: 15 amino acids. Germline lookup yields CDR1 LNHDA and CDR2 SQIVND (reference sequence). J lost 4 bases, V lost 3 bases, and 8 bases had no gene match. The CDR3 DNA sequence: TGTGCCAGTAGTATGTCCGCAGGGGGCCTTTACGAGCAGTACTTC. Translated: CASSMSAGGLYEQYF. Complete variable domain (other parts from reference TRBV19 and TRBJ2-7): DGGITQSPKYLFRKEGQNVTLSCEQNLNHDAMYWYRQDPGQGLRLIYYSQIVNDFQKGDIAEGYSVSREKKESFPLTVTSAQKNPTAFYLCASSMSAGGLYEQYFGPGTRLTVT.

In nucleotides, the CDR3 is TGTGCCAGCAGGGAAGGAAATCAGCCCCAGCATTTT. Translating it yields CASREGNQPQHF. The rearrangement uses TRBV6-6 and TRBJ1-5, with D unclear. The V gene's germline CDR1 is MNHNY and CDR2 SVGAGI (reference sequence). The length of the CDR3 is 12 residues. Trimming took off 6 bases at V and 4 bases at J, with 7 bases between the two ends.